This TCR beta chain was retrieved from a study of cytomegalovirus exposure and HLA in healthy donors (dated by TCRdb to 2017 to 2019). In the study overall: According to an earlier analysis of 587 of the donors, 150 million to 200 million T cells yielded roughly 110 million unique TCR beta sequences and 276 Gb of sequence data. An early release that covered more than 550 HLA-typed donors contained 250 to 350 gigabases of sequencing data and tens of millions of unique TCR sequences. Of the approximately 400 genotyped donors, approximately 82% fell in the genetic ancestry cluster associated with self-reported Caucasian donors. The aim of the study was to test whether cataloging public T cell receptors could identify signatures of past pathogen exposure. The study used immunosequencing to profile the T cell repertoires of 666 subjects and linked those repertoires to cytomegalovirus serostatus. A separate validation cohort of over a hundred different subjects was used in addition to the 666-subject first cohort. The study combined high-throughput TCR immunosequencing, statistical association of individual TCRs with disease status, and machine learning to predict cytomegalovirus infection status. To study patterns of TCR occurrence, a later analysis re-analyzed previously published TCR beta repertoires from 650 to 750 donors and added high-resolution HLA genotyping. Rather than drawing on any new phenotypic data, the later analysis identified candidate immune exposures from TCR beta sequences and the way those sequences occurred across donors. In an earlier analysis of 587 of the donors, high-throughput TCR beta sequencing was used to judge whether each TCR beta V gene segment behaved as functional or pseudogenic. Donor age, sex, ethnicity and CMV serostatus were collected together with the repertoire data. A later genetic analysis used genome-wide SNP genotypes for about three fifths of the 666 donors, treating that subset as a discovery cohort. Every repertoire in the discovery cohort had been generated on one and the same sequencing platform. Class I and class II HLA loci were covered by the typing at four-digit resolution. Typing coverage varied by locus: roughly 620-640 donors for A, B, C, DRB1 and DQB1; approximately 500 for DQA1; some 610 for DPA1; roughly 450 for DPB1. Because of strong linkage in the cohort, 5 or 6 DR-DQ haplotypes were treated as single units for association and clustering. Among over 350 genotyped donors of the cohort, an average of roughly 240,000 unique TCR beta nucleotide sequences were sequenced per donor, around a sixth of them non-productive. General findings and caveats noted by the study authors: The study gave a list of some 150 TCR beta chains associated with cytomegalovirus. The cohort was sequenced for TCR beta chains only, and without alpha or paired-chain data the features that could be detected were limited. The earlier analysis of approximately 560 of the donors excluded fewer than 20 rarely observed V segments, including chromosome 9 orphons, because counts were too low. Because HLA typing was unavailable for some donors at each locus, only the typed subset was used in association tests. In a later analysis, most CMV-associated TCR beta chains were found to appear HLA-restricted, with HLA associations seemingly driven largely by CMV exposure. While some public TCRs were present in many individuals, most TCR sequences turned up only very rarely across donors. When HLA alleles, especially DR and DQ, strongly co-occurred, TCR associations were difficult to assign to individual alleles. In a later analysis, about 16,000 TCR beta sequences were associated with specific HLA alleles at a false discovery rate of 0.05. Sequencing depth was assumed to be roughly uniform across donors in the presence/absence analyses, though that assumption may not hold. A further reported finding was that TCR beta sequences accurately predicted the HLA-A and HLA-B alleles for most subjects in the first cohort. In an earlier analysis of some 500 of the donors, most TCR beta V segments were observed in productive rearrangements about 87% or about 30% of the time, broadly matching IMGT annotations. In both the original and validation cohorts, the classifier was reported to diagnose cytomegalovirus status with high specificity and sensitivity. A few of the identified cytomegalovirus-associated TCR beta chains were confirmed in vitro to be specific for cytomegalovirus antigens. It was suggested by the authors that the approach could potentially be generalized to other disease states and immunological phenotypes. In a later analysis, HLA-associated TCR beta chains were found to be more clonally expanded and to have lower generation probabilities than equally common non-associated chains. The sequencing pipeline was judged likely to have produced a cluster of highly shared sequence variants as a technical artifact. Several of the top co-occurrence clusters appeared to be linked to parvovirus B19, influenza, CMV and Epstein-Barr virus, according to a later analysis. Immune exposure information for the cohort was limited to CMV serostatus. V-gene and J-gene trimming of TCR beta chains was associated with a missense DCLRE1C variant in a later genetic analysis, and the association was replicated in an independent cohort. In a later genetic analysis, fewer N-insertions in productive TCRs were reported among donors in an Asian-associated ancestry cluster than the 666-donor mean. Correlated functional status among segregating V segments might reflect linkage disequilibrium, but an unknown experimental factor could not be ruled out. A later analysis found that TCR association rates varied across HLA loci, with DRB1 alleles showing the most associated TCRs and HLA-C alleles the fewest.

The cohort comprised 550 to 700 healthy bone marrow donors. Cohort members were all nominally healthy when sampled, although unrecorded immune exposures were likely present. The donor was CMV seronegative and belonged to the group of around 400 seronegative cohort members. Each donor provided a peripheral blood sample, and peripheral blood mononuclear cells were used for TCR beta sequencing. The Qiagen DNeasy Blood Extraction Kit was used to extract genomic DNA from the blood cell samples. In regard to this clone: What this receptor recognizes is not known. No quality values exist for individual bases; no much larger clone is one base distant.

Libraries were made using the immunoSEQ multiplex PCR assay. For the multiplex PCR, a mixture combining 60 forward primers for TCR Vbeta segments and 13 reverse primers for TCR Jbeta segments was used. Amplification of the CDR3 region of rearranged TCR beta genes was performed with a multiplex PCR assay on genomic DNA. On the Illumina HiSeq System, the amplified TCR beta libraries were sequenced as 87-base-pair reads. The authors processed their data as follows. In a later analysis, some 80 million unique TCR beta chains were counted across the 666 repertoires, and roughly 11 million of these chains were shared by at least two donors. Raw reads were error-corrected and collapsed into unique sequences with a nearest-neighbor algorithm that merged closely related sequences to remove PCR and sequencing errors. V, D and J gene segments were assigned by aligning CDR3 sequences to IMGT reference sequences. For a sequence to be retained, a match of at least six nucleotides to both a V gene segment and a J gene segment was required. Rearrangements were classified as productive when the CDR3 lacked stop codons and remained in frame with V and J, and all other rearrangements were classified as non-productive. CDR3 was defined according to IMGT convention as the region running from the second conserved V-encoded cysteine to the conserved J-encoded phenylalanine. In an earlier analysis of approximately 500 of the donors, sequences lacking an unambiguous match to a single V gene segment were excluded. In an earlier analysis of a few hundred of the donors, a V segment was called functional when productive rearrangements were above 56.7%, and segregating when the standard deviation between donors exceeded 5%. A statistical classification framework was developed to diagnose cytomegalovirus status using the catalog of TCR beta chain sequences. In a later analysis, V and J genes were assigned by comparing TCR nucleotide sequences against IMGT/GENE-DB human TR gene sequences. Using the TCRdist pipeline, a later analysis assigned CDR3 sequences along with most-parsimonious VDJ recombination scenarios. In a later analysis, each TCR beta chain was defined by its CDR3 amino acid sequence together with its V-gene family, and reads without a unique V-gene family were excluded. In a later analysis, nearly 600 highly shared, low-generation-probability nucleotide sequences were removed to address suspected cross-contamination and a sequencing artifact. In a later analysis, a clonal expansion index for each public chain was calculated from normalized within-repertoire ranks of inferred template counts. Generation probabilities in a later analysis came from a VDJ recombination model fitted to out-of-frame rearrangements, and those results were checked against IGoR. In a later analysis, TCR-TCR, TCR-HLA and TCR-CMV co-occurrence was scored with hypergeometric tests, and a repertoire-size bias correction was applied to TCR pairs. A later analysis estimated false discovery rates by permuting HLA or CMV assignments 20 times. In a later analysis, co-occurring TCRs were grouped using DBSCAN, and TCRdist sequence similarity was added for clustering within HLA-allele-positive subsets. For co-occurrence clustering, repertoires with fewer than 30,000 or more than 120,000 public chains were excluded, along with a handful of repertoires with anomalous nucleotide sharing. Not all clones reach the TCRdb copy of this immuneACCESS table, which keeps in-frame sequences only. Checked studies attribute under half of the gap to unresolved V genes and leave the rest unexplained. D and trimming were read from the DNA, whereas the V and J calls and clone size are those reported in that table. The sample table shows 150,000 to 200,000 clones, and roughly 80% are seen once. Approximately 4.8% of the sample is taken by the ten largest.

Material: PBMCs. This clonotype originated in a man younger than 40 in good health and CMV-seronegative.

The nucleotide sequence reads TGTGCCAGCAGCTCTGGGACAGGGCAATCCTACGAGCAGTACTTC. This yields the protein CASSSGTGQSYEQYF. The chain employs TRBV5-5 and TRBJ2-7; the central 9 bases match TRBD1. The germline V gene (reference sequence) gives CDR1 as SGHKS and CDR2 as YYEKEE. Ends trimmed: V by 3 bases, J by 1 base; bases unmatched to a gene: 5. Taken from cysteine to phenylalanine, the CDR3 has 15 residues. CDR3 DNA is the only sequence kept; it has 45 bases, read in frame from the first base.